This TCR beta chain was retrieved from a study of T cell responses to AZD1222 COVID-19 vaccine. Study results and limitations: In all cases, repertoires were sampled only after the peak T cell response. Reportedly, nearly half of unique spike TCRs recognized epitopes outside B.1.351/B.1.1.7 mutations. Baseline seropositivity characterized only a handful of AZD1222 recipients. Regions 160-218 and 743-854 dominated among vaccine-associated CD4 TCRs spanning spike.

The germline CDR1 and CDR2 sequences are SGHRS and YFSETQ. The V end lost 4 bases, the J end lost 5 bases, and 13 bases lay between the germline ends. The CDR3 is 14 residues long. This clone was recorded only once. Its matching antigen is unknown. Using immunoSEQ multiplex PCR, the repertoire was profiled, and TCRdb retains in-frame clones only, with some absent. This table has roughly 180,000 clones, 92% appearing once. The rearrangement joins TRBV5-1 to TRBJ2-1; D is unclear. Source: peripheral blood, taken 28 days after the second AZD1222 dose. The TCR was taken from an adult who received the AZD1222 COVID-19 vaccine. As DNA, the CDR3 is TGCGCCAGCAGCCCCCGGGTGGCCAACAATGAGCAGTTCTTC. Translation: CASSPRVANNEQFF.